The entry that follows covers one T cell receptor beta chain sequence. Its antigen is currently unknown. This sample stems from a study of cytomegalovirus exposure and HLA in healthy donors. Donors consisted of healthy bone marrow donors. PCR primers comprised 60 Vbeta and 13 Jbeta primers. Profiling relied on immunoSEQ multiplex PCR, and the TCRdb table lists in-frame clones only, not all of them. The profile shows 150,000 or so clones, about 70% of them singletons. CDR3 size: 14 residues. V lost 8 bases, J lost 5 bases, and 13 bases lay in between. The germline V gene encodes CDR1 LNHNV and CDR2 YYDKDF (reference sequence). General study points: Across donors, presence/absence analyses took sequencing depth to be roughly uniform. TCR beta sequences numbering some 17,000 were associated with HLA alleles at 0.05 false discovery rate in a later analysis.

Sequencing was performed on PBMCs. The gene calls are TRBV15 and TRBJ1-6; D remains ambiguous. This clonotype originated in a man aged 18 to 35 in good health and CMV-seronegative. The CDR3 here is CATHGNTDNSPLHF. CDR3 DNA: TGTGCCACCCACGGGAATACGGATAATTCACCCCTCCACTTT. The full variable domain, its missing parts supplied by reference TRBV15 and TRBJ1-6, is DAMVIQNPRYQVTQFGKPVTLSCSQTLNHNVMYWYQQKSSQAPKLLFHYYDKDFNNEADTPDNFQSRRPNTSFCFLDIRSPGLGDTAMYLCATHGNTDNSPLHFGNGTRLTVT.